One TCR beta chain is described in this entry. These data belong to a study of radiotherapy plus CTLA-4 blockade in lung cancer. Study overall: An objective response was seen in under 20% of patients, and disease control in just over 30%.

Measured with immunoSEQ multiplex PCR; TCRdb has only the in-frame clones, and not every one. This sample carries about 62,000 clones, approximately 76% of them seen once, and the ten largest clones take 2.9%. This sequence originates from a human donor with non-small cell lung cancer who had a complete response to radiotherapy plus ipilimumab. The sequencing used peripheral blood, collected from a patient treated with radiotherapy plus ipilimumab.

The CDR3 region has the DNA TGTGCCAGCTCACCGGGGGGGGCCGATACGCAGTATTTT. This sequence encodes CASSPGGADTQYF. The genes are TRBV18 and TRBJ2-3; D might be TRBD2 (7 bases). V lost 3 bases, J lost 6 bases, and 10 bases lay in between. The germline CDR1 and CDR2 sequences are KGHSH and LQKENI. CDR3 size: 13 residues.